The 28 T cell receptor beta chains given below trace back to one sample, sequenced in a study of blood T cell repertoires in COVID-19. Here immunoSEQ multiplex PCR was the method, and the copy in TCRdb shows in-frame clones only, minus some. The table includes about 260,000 clones, about 87% detected once. The sequenced sample was peripheral blood. The receptors stem from a woman aged 65 to 85 with COVID-19, enrolled during active disease.

The rearrangement uses TRBV7-9 and TRBJ2-7; 10 nucleotides agree with TRBD2. This CDR3 has 14 amino acids. Trimming cost V 6 bases and J 3 bases; bases outside gene matches: 5. Germline CDR1 and CDR2: SEHNR and FQNEAQ (reference sequence). CDR3 DNA: TGTGCCAGCAGGGGGACTAGCGAGGGCTACGAGCAGTACTTC. Protein sequence: CASRGTSEGYEQYF.

The rearrangement links TRBV28 to TRBJ2-1, with 7 bases identical to TRBD1. The CDR3 covers 17 residues. The V segment lost 2 bases and the J segment 3 bases; nucleotides outside the gene matches: 10. Looked up from germline, CDR1 is MDHEN and CDR2 is SYDVKM. The CDR3 bases are TGTGCCAGCAGTTTAAGTGAGGGGGCTTACCTCTACAATGAGCAGTTCTTC. It specifies CASSLSEGAYLYNEQFF.

This clone was picked up one time. The rearrangement links TRBV28 to TRBJ1-3; the match to TRBD1 covers 8 bases. V was pared by 8 bases and J by 3 bases, with 9 bases of the junction left unmatched. Germline values: CDR1 MDHEN, CDR2 SYDVKM. This CDR3 is 15 amino acids long. The CDR3 DNA reads TGTGCCAGCGGCCTGCAGGGGGCTCATGGAAACACCATATATTTT. It yields the protein CASGLQGAHGNTIYF.

The rearrangement uses TRBV30 and TRBJ1-3; 7 bases are a match to TRBD1. The length of the CDR3 is 14 residues. Germline V gene data show CDR1 as GTSNPN and CDR2 as SVGIG (reference sequence). The V and J ends lost 4 bases and 4 bases, in that order; junction bases with no gene match: 7. CDR3 coding DNA: TGTGCCTGGAATCCGGGACAGTGGGGAAACACCATATATTTT. Amino acid sequence: CAWNPGQWGNTIYF.

The chain's CDR3 is CATSPTGNGINQPQHF. CDR3 sequence (DNA): TGTGCCACCAGCCCAACAGGGAACGGTATCAATCAGCCCCAGCATTTT. The J gene is TRBJ1-5, the V gene TRBV24-1, with D tentatively TRBD1 (6 bases). The CDR3 length is 16 residues. The V gene's germline CDR1 is KGHDR and CDR2 SFDVKD. V lost 7 bases, J lost 3 bases, and 18 bases lay in between.

This rearrangement joins TRBV11-2 to TRBJ1-3; 7 bases fit TRBD1. V trimming: 3 bases; J trimming: 2 bases; junction bases outside the gene matches: 4. The CDR3 is 15 amino acids. Germline V gene lookup returns CDR1 SGHAT and CDR2 FQNNGV. CDR3 bases: TGTGCCAGCAGCTTCATCGACAGGGCTGGAAACACCATATATTTT. It translates to CASSFIDRAGNTIYF. Full variable domain (outside the CDR3, taken from reference TRBV11-2 and TRBJ1-3): EAGVAQSPRYKIIEKRQSVAFWCNPISGHATLYWYQQILGQGPKLLIQFQNNGVVDDSQLPKDRFSAERLKGVDSTLKIQPAKLEDSAVYLCASSFIDRAGNTIYFGEGSWLTVV.

This rearrangement joins TRBV9 to TRBJ2-3; D is perhaps TRBD2 (5 bases). CDR1 and CDR2 from the germline V gene are SGDLS and YYNGEE. Deletions cut 3 bases from V and 4 bases from J, with 15 bases between. The CDR3 contains 15 residues. CDR3 DNA sequence: TGTGCCAGCAGCGCCGGGGTGAGTCCAGCAGATACGCAGTATTTT. Amino acid sequence: CASSAGVSPADTQYF.

V and J are TRBV7-2 and TRBJ2-7; the match to TRBD2 covers 12 bases. With 4 bases clipped from V and 5 bases from J, the junction kept 9 bases outside the gene matches. The germline V gene encodes CDR1 SGHTA and CDR2 FQGNSA. This CDR3 spans 16 amino acids. Here the CDR3 reads CASSSLAGGGGNEQYF. The CDR3 coding sequence is TGTGCCAGCAGCTCACTAGCGGGAGGTGGGGGCAACGAGCAGTACTTC. Full variable domain (outside the CDR3, taken from reference TRBV7-2 and TRBJ2-7): GAGVSQSPSNKVTEKGKDVELRCDPISGHTALYWYRQSLGQGLEFLIYFQGNSAPDKSGLPSDRFSAERTGGSVSTLTIQRTQQEDSAVYLCASSSLAGGGGNEQYFGPGTRLTVT.

This clone was seen only once. The J gene is TRBJ1-5, the V gene TRBV20-1, with 8 bases aligning to TRBD1. Germline V gene lookup returns CDR1 DFQATT and CDR2 SNEGSKA (reference sequence). This CDR3 spans 13 amino acids. With 3 bases clipped from V and 7 bases from J, the junction kept 5 bases outside the gene matches. In nucleotides, the CDR3 is TGCAGTGCTAGTGCCCAGGGGGCCCAGCCCCAGCATTTT. It codes for CSASAQGAQPQHF.

This clone was recorded only once. The chain links TRBV4-1 to TRBJ1-6, with D hard to call. V lost 0 bases and J lost 9, with 15 bases in between. The CDR3 contains 16 residues. Germline assignment: CDR1 MGHRA and CDR2 YSYEKL. The CDR3 loop reads CASSQDREVSASPLHF. The CDR3 nucleotides are TGCGCCAGCAGCCAAGATCGGGAAGTTTCGGCTTCACCCCTCCACTTT.

This clone appeared a single time. Germline and junction disagree at one end, which may indicate a read error. The chain links TRBV5-4 to TRBJ2-1, with TRBD1 matching over 10 bases. This CDR3 is 13 amino acids long. Germline CDR1 is SGHNT and CDR2 is YYREEE (reference sequence). CDR3 protein: CASSQASTGGSVF. In DNA, the CDR3 is TGTGCCAGCAGTCAAGCGTCGACAGGGGGCTCAGTCTTC.

This chain links TRBV2 with TRBJ1-6; D perhaps matches TRBD1 (6 bases). This CDR3 contains 13 residues. Germline V CDR1 and CDR2: SNHLY, FYNNEI. The V and J ends lost 2 bases and 11 bases respectively, with 10 bases between them. In nucleotides, the CDR3 is TGTGCCAGCAGTGAACAGGGGATTCCACCCCTCCACTTT. Its translation: CASSEQGIPPLHF.

This clone occurred once. This chain uses TRBV6-2 or TRBV6-3 with TRBJ2-2; 10 positions match TRBD2. V lost 6 bases and J lost 6; bases outside the gene matches: 10. Germline CDR1 reads MNHEY; CDR2 reads SVGEGT. The CDR3 sequence is 16 residues long. CDR3 sequence: CASSPWGAGGAGELFF. CDR3 in DNA: TGTGCCAGCAGCCCCTGGGGAGCGGGAGGGGCCGGGGAGCTGTTTTTT.

The chain carries TRBV6-4 and TRBJ1-2, with D maybe TRBD1 (6 bases). The CDR3 is 12 amino acids. The V gene lost 4 bases and the J gene lost 8 bases, with 11 bases spanning the gap. CDR1 MRHNA and CDR2 SNTAGT come from the germline V gene. CDR3 sequence reads: CASSAQGEGYTF. The CDR3 bases are TGTGCCAGCAGTGCACAGGGTGAGGGCTACACCTTC.

There are a few counts of this clone. The chain is built from TRBV27 and TRBJ1-2; 7 nucleotides align to TRBD1. V shed 2 bases, J shed 3 bases, and the junction held 3 bases outside the gene matches. Germline lookup yields CDR1 MNHEY and CDR2 SMNVEV (reference sequence). The CDR3 is 14 residues long. CDR3 DNA: TGTGCCAGCAGTTTACGACAGGGCTACTATGGCTACACCTTC. Amino acids: CASSLRQGYYGYTF.

This chain uses TRBV5-4 with TRBJ2-5, with D possibly matching TRBD2 (8 bases). The CDR3 is made up of 15 amino acids. Per germline, CDR1 SGHNT and CDR2 YYREEE (reference sequence). Trimming left V 5 bases short and J 3 bases short, with 17 bases between. CDR3 sequence reads: CASSEGAGGEETQYF. The CDR3 coding sequence is TGTGCCAGCAGTGAGGGGGCGGGGGGAGAAGAGACCCAGTACTTC.

The V and J genes are TRBV9 and TRBJ2-2, with 7 bases matching TRBD2. Trimming at V came to 4 bases and at J to 0 bases, leaving 6 bases not matched to a gene. The germline CDR1 and CDR2 sequences are SGDLS and YYNGEE. The CDR3 is made up of 16 amino acids. The CDR3 is CASSPSGTTNTGELFF. CDR3 coding DNA: TGTGCCAGCAGCCCAAGCGGGACCACGAACACCGGGGAGCTGTTTTTT. Full variable domain (remainder filled in from reference TRBV9 and TRBJ2-2): DSGVTQTPKHLITATGQRVTLRCSPRSGDLSVYWYQQSLDQGLQFLIQYYNGEERAKGNILERFSAQQFPDLHSELNLSSLELGDSALYFCASSPSGTTNTGELFFGEGSRLTVL.

The chain combines TRBV5-1 with TRBJ2-6, with TRBD1 matching 7 bases. There are 15 residues in the CDR3. Germline V lookup: CDR1 SGHRS, CDR2 YFSETQ. V trimming: 4 bases; J trimming: 3 bases; junction bases outside the gene matches: 4. Here the CDR3 reads CASSNRGGGANVLTF. Written as DNA, the CDR3 is TGCGCCAGCAGCAACAGGGGTGGTGGGGCCAACGTCCTGACTTTC.

With respect to this clone: Additional DNA sequences in this sample encode the identical CDR3. V is TRBV5-1 and J is TRBJ1-3; unclear D gene. Trimming took off 0 bases at V and 0 bases at J, with 4 bases between the two ends. In germline, CDR1 is SGHRS, CDR2 YFSETQ. This CDR3 has 14 amino acids. The CDR3 DNA is TGCGCCAGCAGCTTGGACATCTCTGGAAACACCATATATTTT. It is translated as CASSLDISGNTIYF.

The chain recombines TRBV5-1 with TRBJ2-7, with TRBD1 matching 7 bases. Unmatched junction bases numbered 11, after V lost 4 bases and J lost 4 bases. The CDR3 spans 15 residues. Germline CDR1 is SGHRS and CDR2 is YFSETQ. CDR3 in DNA: TGCGCCAGCAGCGTATCCGGGACAGACTCGTACGAGCAGTACTTC. This sequence encodes CASSVSGTDSYEQYF.

The chain joins TRBV7-9 to TRBJ1-2, with TRBD1 matching over 9 bases. V shed 5 bases and J 8 bases; nucleotides not matched to a gene: 9. Looked up from germline, CDR1 is SEHNR and CDR2 is FQNEAQ (reference sequence). The CDR3 spans 14 residues. CDR3 in amino acids: CASSLGQGYGGYTF. CDR3 nucleotide sequence: TGTGCCAGCAGCCTAGGACAGGGGTACGGAGGCTACACCTTC.

The CDR3 nucleotides are TGTGCCAGCAGTGAAGCCGTCCAAATCTGGGGACAGGGCTACGAGCAGTACTTC. The encoded protein is CASSEAVQIWGQGYEQYF. The chain joins TRBV6-1 to TRBJ2-7, with 9 bases fitting TRBD1. The CDR3 sequence is 18 residues long. Germline assignment: CDR1 MNHNS and CDR2 SASEGT. After removal of 0 bases from V and 3 bases from J, the junction contained 12 bases not matched to a gene.

This chain joins TRBV29-1 and TRBJ1-3; D perhaps matches TRBD1 (5 bases). Trimming took 7 bases from V and 7 from J, leaving 14 bases between them. The CDR3 length is 12 residues. CDR1 is SQVTM and CDR2 is ANQGSEA in the germline V gene. The CDR3 DNA is TGCAGCGGGGGGGGAGATTGGAACACCATATATTTT. This gives the protein CSGGGDWNTIYF.

The genes are TRBV28 and TRBJ1-1, with TRBD1 as a possible D gene (6 bases). Trimming removed 7 bases at V and 0 bases at J, with 12 bases between. This CDR3 contains 14 residues. Per germline, CDR1 MDHEN and CDR2 SYDVKM. CDR3 DNA sequence: TGTGCCAGCAACGGACAGCTTATGAACACTGAAGCTTTCTTT. This translates into CASNGQLMNTEAFF.

The chain is built from TRBV2 and TRBJ1-6; TRBD1 agrees at 7 bases. Germline V gene sequence: CDR1 SNHLY, CDR2 FYNNEI. The CDR3 contains 14 residues. Unmatched junction bases numbered 6, after V lost 4 bases and J lost 9 bases. The CDR3 DNA reads as TGTGCCAGCAGTGGGGGACAGTCATTTTCACCCCTCCACTTT. As protein: CASSGGQSFSPLHF.

This chain joins TRBV5-1 and TRBJ1-3; the match to TRBD1 covers 7 bases. J was trimmed by 3 bases and V by 4 bases; bases with no gene match: 10. The CDR3 has 16 residues. CDR1 and CDR2 from the germline V gene are SGHRS and YFSETQ. CDR3 amino acids: CASSDRTGRRGNTIYF. The CDR3 DNA reads as TGCGCCAGCAGCGACAGGACAGGTCGGCGTGGAAACACCATATATTTT.

This clone was seen only a few times. The chain couples TRBV19 to TRBJ1-2; 8 bases are shared with TRBD1. Germline V gene lookup returns CDR1 LNHDA and CDR2 SQIVND (reference sequence). The CDR3 sequence is 13 residues long. The V segment lost 5 bases and the J segment 1 base; nucleotides outside the gene matches: 0. CDR3 coding DNA: TGTGCCAGTAGTGGACAGGGTAACTATGGCTACACCTTC. Translated, it gives CASSGQGNYGYTF.

This clone was seen only once. This chain connects TRBV12-3 or TRBV12-4 to TRBJ2-7; no reliable D call. V was pared by 6 bases and J by 6 bases, with 15 bases between. This CDR3 region has 13 residues. The CDR3 coding sequence is TGTGCCAGCAGCCTCACGCAGGTCCCCGAGCAGTACTTC. As protein: CASSLTQVPEQYF.